The entry that follows covers one T cell receptor beta chain sequence. Its antigen is as yet unknown. The length of the CDR3 is 14 residues. Germline V gene sequence: CDR1 SGHTA, CDR2 FQGTGA. V gave up 2 bases and J gave up 5 bases, with 7 bases separating them. This specimen belongs to a study of CD8 T cell repertoires and HIV-1 epitope variants. Turning to the study itself: Tested: three Gag epitope families, Nef HW9 and YT9. IL-2, IL-7 and IL-15 were added on days 3 and 7 of approximately ten-day cultures.

The repertoire was sequenced with immunoSEQ multiplex PCR; TCRdb's copy has only in-frame clones and lacks some. The sample consists of fewer than 4,500 clones, around 68% of them appearing once. J is TRBJ2-6 and V is TRBV7-3; D gene ambiguous. Material: cultured CD8+ T cells derived from PBMCs. The receptor comes from a male donor with HIV. The CDR3 here is CASSLQSRANVLTF. The CDR3 region has the DNA TGTGCCAGCAGCTTACAAAGTCGGGCCAACGTCCTGACTTTC.